This T cell receptor beta chain came from a study of blood T cell repertoires in COVID-19. Study-wide background: Acute and convalescent COVID-19 specimens originated in the United States, Italy and Spain.

TCRdb's copy holds only in-frame clones and misses some; the assay was immunoSEQ multiplex PCR. The sample has 95,000 to 150,000 clones, over 75% seen once. CDR1 and CDR2 from the germline V gene are SNHLY and FYNNEI. V lost 5 bases to trimming and J lost 3 bases; unmatched junction nucleotides: 6. The CDR3 is made up of 14 amino acids. The rearrangement uses TRBV2 and TRBJ2-7; 8 positions match TRBD1. Specimen: peripheral blood. The origin of this receptor is a man aged 25 to 40 with COVID-19, enrolled during active disease. CDR3 bases: TGTGCCAGCAGTTTCGGGACAGGATACTACGAGCAGTACTTC. As protein: CASSFGTGYYEQYF.